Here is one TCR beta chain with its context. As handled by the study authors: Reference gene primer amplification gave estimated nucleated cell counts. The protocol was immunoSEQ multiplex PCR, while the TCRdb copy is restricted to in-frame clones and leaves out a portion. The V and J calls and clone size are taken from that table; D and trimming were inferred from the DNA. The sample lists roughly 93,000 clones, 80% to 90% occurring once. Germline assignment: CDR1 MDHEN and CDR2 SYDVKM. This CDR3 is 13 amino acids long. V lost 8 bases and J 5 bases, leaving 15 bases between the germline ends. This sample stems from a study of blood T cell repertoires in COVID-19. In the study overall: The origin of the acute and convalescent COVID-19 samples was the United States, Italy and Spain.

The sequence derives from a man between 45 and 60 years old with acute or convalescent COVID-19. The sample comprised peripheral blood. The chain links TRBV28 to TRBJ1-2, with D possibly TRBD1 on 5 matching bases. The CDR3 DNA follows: TGTGCCAGCGGGCAGGGATTCGGTTATGGCTACACCTTC. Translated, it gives CASGQGFGYGYTF.